A single sample gave rise to the 2 T cell receptor beta chains below, sequenced in a study of OX40 agonist ivuxolimab in advanced cancers. Libraries were built with the immunoSEQ multiplex PCR assay. TCRdb holds this immuneACCESS table with in-frame rearrangements only. Some clones are missing; in checked studies, unresolved V genes explain under half, and the rest has no known cause. Counted in this sample were about 77,000 clones; around 82% of them appeared once. 0.76% of the sample belongs to the ten largest clones. The sequencing here drew on CD4+ or CD8+ T cells sorted from blood, taken in a trial of the OX40 agonist ivuxolimab. The receptors were sampled from an adult with an advanced solid tumor such as melanoma, head and neck, liver or kidney cancer.

The J gene is TRBJ2-5, the V gene TRBV12-5; D gene unclear. This CDR3 has 13 residues. Germline V gene data show CDR1 as LGHNT and CDR2 as FRNRAP. V was clipped by 3 bases and J by 5 bases, with 10 bases between them. The CDR3 DNA sequence: TGTGCTAGTGGTTTTATGGCAGCGGAGACCCAGTACTTC. This encodes CASGFMAAETQYF.

J is TRBJ2-7 and V is TRBV18; 7 bases map to TRBD2. Germline lookup yields CDR1 KGHSH and CDR2 LQKENI. J was trimmed by 6 bases and V by 5 bases; bases with no gene match: 7. There are 13 residues in the CDR3. The CDR3 sequence is CASSTSGKFEQYF. CDR3 DNA sequence: TGTGCCAGCTCAACGAGCGGGAAATTCGAGCAGTACTTC.